This T cell receptor beta chain was found in a study of cytotoxic CD8 clonotypes in ibrutinib-treated CLL. Here immunoSEQ multiplex PCR was the method, and the copy in TCRdb shows in-frame clones only, minus some. The table has over 200,000 clones, nearly 80% seen once; the top ten hold 11%. The CDR3 is made up of 13 amino acids. Germline loops: CDR1 MNHEY, CDR2 SVGAGI. The germline V and J ends were trimmed by 9 bases and 2 bases, with 13 bases remaining between them. V usage is TRBV6-5 and J usage is TRBJ1-2; weak D call: TRBD1 (5 bases). Specimen: PBMCs, collected after 12 months of ibrutinib treatment. This TCR came from a human donor with chronic lymphocytic leukemia. The CDR3 loop reads CASTDRRNYGYTF. Here the CDR3 DNA reads TGTGCCAGTACAGACAGACGAAACTATGGCTACACCTTC.